What follows are 29 T cell receptor beta chains derived from one specimen sequenced in a study of T cells after yellow fever vaccination. Each CDR3 protein gets one entry after TCRdb re-called the 5' RACE reads with MiXCR. This table holds over 110,000 distinct CDR3 sequences, less than 9.5% found once. The material sequenced was CD4+ T cells sorted from PBMCs, taken 5 days after the yellow fever booster vaccination. These TCRs come from a young man who received the YFV17D yellow fever vaccine.

Details on this clonotype: Just one base apart from a much larger clone, this may be a read error. J is TRBJ2-5 and V is TRBV5-1; 8 bases match TRBD1. There are 15 residues in the CDR3. J lost 5 bases, V lost 4 bases, and 10 bases had no gene match. Germline values: CDR1 SGHRS, CDR2 YFSETQ. CDR3 residues: CASSPAWTGWETQYF. The CDR3 nucleotides are TGCGCCAGCAGCCCTGCCTGGACAGGGTGGGAGACCCAGTACTTC. Looking up the rest from reference TRBV5-1 and TRBJ2-5 gives the full variable domain: KAGVTQTPRYLIKTRGQQVTLSCSPISGHRSVSWYQQTPGQGLQFLFEYFSETQRNKGNFPGRFSGRQFSNSRSEMNVSTLELGDSALYLCASSPAWTGWETQYFGPGTRLLVL.

This clonotype has ten or more counts. The chain has TRBV20-1 and TRBJ2-3; the match to TRBD1 covers 9 bases. The length of the CDR3 is 14 residues. Unmatched junction bases numbered 6, after V lost 6 bases and J lost 2 bases. Germline V lookup: CDR1 DFQATT, CDR2 SNEGSKA (reference sequence). The CDR3 nucleotides read TGCAGTGCCGAACGGGACAGGGTCACAGATACGCAGTATTTT. Translating it yields CSAERDRVTDTQYF.

This clonotype was counted ten times or more. J is TRBJ2-5 and V is TRBV3-1; D is possibly TRBD2 (5 bases). Trimming cost V 6 bases and J 2 bases, with 16 bases left between them. The CDR3 length is 15 residues. CDR1 and CDR2 (germline): LGHDT, YNNKEL (reference sequence). CDR3 region: CASSRPRGRQETQYF. The CDR3 nucleotides are TGTGCCAGCAGTCGACCTCGCGGGCGACAAGAGACCCAGTACTTC.

This clonotype was found many times. The chain uses TRBV12-3 or TRBV12-4 and TRBJ1-1, with D uncertain. The CDR3 is 12 amino acids. With 6 bases removed from V and 1 base from J, the gap between germline ends came to 6 bases. CDR3 amino acids: CASRRGNTEAFF. The CDR3 DNA follows: TGTGCCAGCAGGAGAGGGAACACTGAAGCTTTCTTT.

This clonotype has a count of ten or more. V and J are TRBV7-8 and TRBJ2-3; 12 bases align to TRBD2. V dropped 4 bases and J dropped 6; count of bases not matched to a gene: 5. CDR3 length: 15 residues. Germline V lookup: CDR1 SGHVS, CDR2 FQNEAQ. The CDR3, as DNA: TGTGCCAGCAGCTCGACTAGCGGGAGAGCTGATACGCAGTATTTT. It specifies CASSSTSGRADTQYF.

This clonotype was observed at least ten times. The chain uses TRBV27 and TRBJ2-4; 11 nucleotides align to TRBD1. Germline V gene data show CDR1 as MNHEY and CDR2 as SMNVEV (reference sequence). The CDR3 is made up of 15 amino acids. Unmatched junction bases numbered 9, after V lost 7 bases and J lost 7 bases. The CDR3 DNA reads as TGTGCCAGCAAGTCCGGACAGGGGGCTTGGAACATTCAGTACTTC. It is translated as CASKSGQGAWNIQYF.

This clonotype has ten or more counts. This rearrangement joins TRBV20-1 to TRBJ2-1; D not resolved. The CDR3 has 12 amino acids. Germline CDR1 reads DFQATT; CDR2 reads SNEGSKA (reference sequence). V dropped 5 bases and J dropped 7 bases, with 12 bases sitting between them. The CDR3 spells CSASRQINEQFF. As DNA, the CDR3 is TGCAGTGCTTCTAGGCAGATTAATGAGCAGTTCTTC.

This clonotype has just one count. A much larger clone is a single base away; this may be a read error. The chain links TRBV20-1 to TRBJ1-2; D is possibly TRBD1 (5 bases). Deletions cut 6 bases from V and 4 bases from J, with 12 bases between. This CDR3 has 12 amino acids. Germline lookup yields CDR1 DFQATT and CDR2 SNEGSKA (reference sequence). As DNA, the CDR3 is TGCAGTGCAGACAGTGGACCCTATGGCTACACCTTC. As protein: CSADSGPYGYTF.

Many counts were recorded for this clonotype. V usage is TRBV25-1 and J usage is TRBJ2-7; 7 bases map to TRBD2. After removal of 3 bases from V and 5 bases from J, the junction contained 4 bases not matched to a gene. Germline V CDR1 and CDR2: MGHDK, SYGVNS. This CDR3 is 13 amino acids long. The CDR3 loop reads CASSDWGGDEQYF. CDR3 DNA: TGTGCCAGCAGTGATTGGGGGGGGGACGAGCAGTACTTC.

Worth noting for this clonotype: A clone one base away is much larger, so this may be a read error. The chain uses TRBV30 and TRBJ2-7, with D tentatively TRBD2 (6 bases). The CDR3 spans 12 residues. Looked up from germline, CDR1 is GTSNPN and CDR2 is SVGIG (reference sequence). V lost 6 bases to trimming and J lost 5 bases, with 14 bases between them. CDR3 loop: CACRDWAHEQYF. The DNA of the CDR3 is TGTGCCTGCCGGGACTGGGCCCACGAGCAGTACTTC.

The table lists this clonotype with many counts. The CDR3 reads CASSYQRTSGRNNEQFF. CDR3 bases: TGTGCCAGCAGTTACCAACGGACTAGCGGGAGGAATAATGAGCAGTTCTTC. The gene calls are TRBV27 and TRBJ2-1; 14 nucleotides line up with TRBD2. After removal of 4 bases from V and 7 bases from J, the junction contained 9 bases not matched to a gene. The CDR3 contains 17 residues. Germline V lookup: CDR1 MNHEY, CDR2 SMNVEV (reference sequence).

This clonotype has at least ten counts. The rearrangement joins TRBV6-2 or TRBV6-3 to TRBJ2-7; 10 nucleotides agree with TRBD2. The J segment lost 2 bases and the V segment lost 2 bases, leaving 3 bases of the junction unmatched. This CDR3 comprises 15 residues. Germline V gives CDR1 MNHEY, CDR2 SVGEGT. The DNA for the CDR3 is TGTGCCAGCAGTTACGGACTAGCGGAAACCTACGAGCAGTACTTC. As protein: CASSYGLAETYEQYF.

This clonotype was detected many times. This rearrangement joins TRBV6-5 to TRBJ1-2; 7 positions agree with TRBD1. Germline V gene data show CDR1 as MNHEY and CDR2 as SVGAGI. Trimming removed 0 bases from V and 8 bases from J; junction bases left unmatched: 9. This CDR3 has 15 residues. The CDR3 bases are TGTGCCAGCAGTTACTCAGACAGGGTCGTTTTCGGCTACACCTTC. Its translation: CASSYSDRVVFGYTF.

Ten or more counts support this clonotype. CDR3 residues: CSARDGSGSRNEQFF. CDR3 bases: TGCAGTGCTAGAGACGGCAGCGGGAGCCGTAATGAGCAGTTCTTC. V gene TRBV20-1 combines with J gene TRBJ2-1; 8 bases fit TRBD2. The CDR3 has 15 residues. Germline V gene sequence: CDR1 DFQATT, CDR2 SNEGSKA (reference sequence). Trimming cost V 0 bases and J 7 bases; bases outside gene matches: 8.

This clonotype has ten or more counts. This chain joins TRBV7-9 and TRBJ1-3; D is undetermined. This CDR3 has 14 residues. Trimming removed 3 bases from V and 4 bases from J, with 10 bases in between. Germline V gene sequence: CDR1 SEHNR, CDR2 FQNEAQ (reference sequence). Here the CDR3 DNA reads TGTGCCAGCAGCTTTTCGGCAGCAGGAAACACCATATATTTT. Translation gives CASSFSAAGNTIYF.

This clonotype was picked up many times. The CDR3 sequence: CASSPVWTGGSGANVLTF. The DNA of the CDR3 is TGTGCCAGCTCACCGGTCTGGACAGGGGGTTCCGGGGCCAACGTCCTGACTTTC. The chain recombines TRBV18 with TRBJ2-6; 10 bases are a match to TRBD1. The V segment lost 3 bases and the J segment 4 bases; nucleotides outside the gene matches: 9. Germline V CDR1 and CDR2: KGHSH, LQKENI. The CDR3 totals 18 residues.

This clonotype appeared many times. The chain uses TRBV14 and TRBJ2-2, with D possibly being TRBD2 (5 bases). CDR3 length: 16 residues. Trimming took off 1 base at V and 7 bases at J, with 16 bases between the two ends. Germline values: CDR1 SGHDN, CDR2 FVKESK. CDR3 nucleotides: TGTGCCAGCAGCCAAGCTTCCCCGGTAGCGCACGGGGAGCTGTTTTTT. Its translation is CASSQASPVAHGELFF.

This clonotype has at least ten counts. The genes are TRBV5-5 and TRBJ2-1, with 11 bases identical to TRBD1. This CDR3 is built from 16 residues. The V gene's germline CDR1 is SGHKS and CDR2 YYEKEE (reference sequence). J gave up 9 bases and V 2 bases, and 10 bases lay outside the gene matches. The DNA of the CDR3 is TGTGCCAGCAGCTTACTGGACAGGGGGCTTTTTAGTGAGCAGTTCTTC. Its translation is CASSLLDRGLFSEQFF. Combining the CDR3 with reference TRBV5-5 and TRBJ2-1 gives the whole variable domain DAGVTQSPTHLIKTRGQQVTLRCSPISGHKSVSWYQQVLGQGPQFIFQYYEKEERGRGNFPDRFSARQFPNYSSELNVNALLLGDSALYLCASSLLDRGLFSEQFFGPGTRLTVL.

Many counts were recorded for this clonotype. The V gene is TRBV19, the J gene TRBJ2-7; 7 positions match TRBD1. CDR1 is LNHDA, CDR2 SQIVND, per germline (reference sequence). The CDR3 has 16 residues. V lost 10 bases and J lost 3; bases outside the gene matches: 18. CDR3 amino acids: CATSRATGTVNYEQYF. The CDR3 DNA is TGTGCCACCTCGCGAGCGACTGGGACAGTTAACTACGAGCAGTACTTC.

This clonotype was seen at least ten times. The chain is built from TRBV7-3 and TRBJ2-1; 10 bases align to TRBD2. The germline V gene has CDR1 SGHTA and CDR2 FQGTGA. This CDR3 has 15 amino acids. Trimming at V came to 5 bases and at J to 5 bases, leaving 6 bases not matched to a gene. Here the CDR3 reads CASSQTSGRNNEQFF. The CDR3 DNA reads TGTGCCAGCAGCCAGACTAGCGGGCGGAACAATGAGCAGTTCTTC.

This clonotype was detected many times. The rearrangement joins TRBV16 to TRBJ2-7; D is unclear. V was cut by 0 bases and J by 1 base, with 4 bases left in between. The CDR3 spans 13 residues. Per the germline V gene, CDR1 is KGHSY and CDR2 is FQNENV. This chain's CDR3 is CASSQSVSYEQYF. In DNA, the CDR3 is TGTGCCAGCAGCCAATCGGTATCCTACGAGCAGTACTTC.

This clonotype was picked up many times. The chain recombines TRBV5-1 with TRBJ2-7; the D gene is possibly TRBD1 (5 bases). Trimming took 0 bases from V and 5 from J, leaving 12 bases between them. The germline V gene has CDR1 SGHRS and CDR2 YFSETQ. The CDR3 is 14 amino acids. The CDR3 coding sequence is TGCGCCAGCAGCTTGGAGGGGCGTGCGGACGAGCAGTACTTC. It yields the protein CASSLEGRADEQYF.

This clonotype was counted ten times or more. The rearrangement uses TRBV29-1 and TRBJ1-1, with 7 bases lining up with TRBD1. Germline CDR1 reads SQVTM; CDR2 reads ANQGSEA. J was trimmed by 4 bases and V by 7 bases; bases with no gene match: 3. The CDR3 consists of 11 residues. For the CDR3, the DNA is TGCAGCGGACAGGGAAGCACTGAAGCTTTCTTT. Its translation is CSGQGSTEAFF.

The table lists this clonotype with many counts. The chain couples TRBV5-1 to TRBJ1-1; D perhaps matches TRBD1 (6 bases). Germline lookup yields CDR1 SGHRS and CDR2 YFSETQ. CDR3 length: 15 residues. V lost 4 bases and J lost 4, with 17 bases in between. CDR3 in amino acids: CASSPQGPRGTEAFF. In DNA, the CDR3 is TGCGCCAGCAGCCCGCAGGGGCCTCGGGGCACTGAAGCTTTCTTT. Based on the CDR3 plus reference TRBV5-1 and TRBJ1-1, the full variable domain is KAGVTQTPRYLIKTRGQQVTLSCSPISGHRSVSWYQQTPGQGLQFLFEYFSETQRNKGNFPGRFSGRQFSNSRSEMNVSTLELGDSALYLCASSPQGPRGTEAFFGQGTRLTVV.

Note on this clonotype: A much larger clonotype is one base distant, so this may be a read error. The V and J genes are TRBV5-1 and TRBJ2-5; D is perhaps TRBD1 (6 bases). The CDR3 covers 13 residues. The germline CDR1 and CDR2 sequences are SGHRS and YFSETQ. V was clipped by 5 bases and J by 7 bases, with 15 bases between them. CDR3 coding DNA: TGCGCCAGCAGACCGGTTACAGGGTGGACCCAGTACTTC. Protein sequence: CASRPVTGWTQYF.

V is TRBV3-1 and J is TRBJ2-2, with 10 bases identical to TRBD2. Germline CDR1 and CDR2: LGHDT and YNNKEL (reference sequence). V trimming: 0 bases; J trimming: 6 bases; junction bases outside the gene matches: 7. This CDR3 has 17 amino acids. The CDR3 loop reads CASSQDPSGRAAGELFF. CDR3 DNA sequence: TGTGCCAGCAGCCAAGACCCCAGCGGGAGGGCCGCCGGGGAGCTGTTTTTT.

This chain links TRBV20-1 with TRBJ2-7; D is undetermined. V lost 5 bases and J 4 bases, leaving 12 bases between the germline ends. The CDR3 is 12 residues long. Germline assignment: CDR1 DFQATT and CDR2 SNEGSKA (reference sequence). CDR3 DNA sequence: TGCAGTGCTGCCCTGGAAGCGTACGAGCAGTACTTC. This encodes CSAALEAYEQYF.

This clonotype was picked up many times. The genes are TRBV12-3 or TRBV12-4 and TRBJ2-7; 10 nucleotides match TRBD2. J gave up 2 bases and V 4 bases, and 2 bases lay outside the gene matches. The CDR3 has 14 amino acids. The CDR3 here is CASSSSGGPYEQYF. CDR3 DNA sequence: TGTGCCAGCAGTTCTAGCGGGGGCCCCTACGAGCAGTACTTC.

This clonotype showed up many times. As DNA, the CDR3 is TGTGCCAGCTCACCAAACGTTATATCTCTTCCTACATTGACCCAGTACTTC. Amino acid sequence: CASSPNVISLPTLTQYF. The chain recombines TRBV18 with TRBJ2-5, with D unresolved. CDR1 KGHSH and CDR2 LQKENI come from the germline V gene. This CDR3 is built from 17 residues. V dropped 2 bases and J dropped 7 bases, with 23 bases sitting between them.